These 4 T cell receptor beta chains were sequenced from one sample in a study of T cell changes during pregnancy in multiple sclerosis. The repertoire was sequenced with immunoSEQ multiplex PCR; TCRdb's copy has only in-frame clones and lacks some. The sample holds around 42,000 clones, roughly 94% seen once. The sample here was CD4+ T cells from peripheral blood mononuclear cells, taken in the third trimester of pregnancy. The receptor set was obtained from a female donor with multiple sclerosis, enrolled in a pregnancy study.

The genes are TRBV7-2 and TRBJ2-7; a possible D gene is TRBD2 (6 bases). Trimming removed 4 bases at V and 5 bases at J, with 12 bases between. The CDR3 runs to 13 residues. Per germline, CDR1 SGHTA and CDR2 FQGNSA. This CDR3 is CASSSIGGDEQYF. DNA for the CDR3: TGTGCCAGCAGCTCTATCGGCGGGGACGAGCAGTACTTC.

The V call is TRBV5-6, the J call TRBJ2-5, with D tentatively TRBD1 (6 bases). Germline assignment: CDR1 SGHDT and CDR2 YYEEEE. CDR3 length: 15 amino acids. Trimming stripped 0 bases from V and 4 bases from J, with 13 bases between. The CDR3: CASSLDGVGGETQYF. CDR3 coding DNA: TGTGCCAGCAGCTTGGATGGGGTAGGGGGAGAGACCCAGTACTTC.

The J gene is TRBJ2-5, the V gene TRBV10-3; 16 nucleotides line up with TRBD2. There are 18 residues in the CDR3. J gave up 3 bases and V 3 bases, and 7 bases lay outside the gene matches. The V gene's germline CDR1 is ENHRY and CDR2 SYGVKD. The CDR3 reads CAISDSPGTSGREETQYF. The CDR3 DNA is TGTGCCATCAGTGACAGTCCCGGGACTAGCGGGAGGGAAGAGACCCAGTACTTC.

The V and J genes are TRBV28 and TRBJ2-7; perhaps TRBD2 as D (7 bases). CDR3 length: 13 residues. CDR1 and CDR2 (germline): MDHEN, SYDVKM. Trimming pared 8 bases from V and 3 bases from J, leaving 14 bases between. In nucleotides, the CDR3 is TGTGCCAGCGACAGGAGGGGGGGCTACGAGCAGTACTTC. Translation gives CASDRRGGYEQYF.